A single T cell receptor (beta chain) is shown here with its context. Its cognate antigen is unknown. These data originate in a study of a mutant IDH1 vaccine in newly diagnosed glioma. General observations from the study: Vaccine-induced immune responses were detected in around 93% of patients.

The protocol was immunoSEQ multiplex PCR, while the TCRdb copy is restricted to in-frame clones and leaves out a portion. The sample holds around 30,000 clones; around 91% are singletons and the top ten take less than 25%. The time point: week 11, during vaccination. What each vaccine dose contained was 300 ug of mutant IDH1 20-mer peptide, accompanied by topical imiquimod. This TCR was sampled from a young man with glioma. The source material was PBMCs, sampled from a glioma patient whose treatment included an IDH1 peptide vaccine.

The CDR3 is CASSLGRNTEAFF. CDR3 bases: TGTGCCAGCAGCCTGGGACGGAACACTGAAGCTTTCTTT. The chain employs TRBV5-4 and TRBJ1-1; a possible D gene is TRBD1 (5 bases). This CDR3 comprises 13 residues. Trimming left V 4 bases short and J 1 base short, with 8 bases between. CDR1 and CDR2 from the germline V gene are SGHNT and YYREEE (reference sequence).